Below are 23 T cell receptor beta chains sequenced from a single sample in a study of T cell repertoires in cytomegalovirus infection. Antigen specificity for these receptors is unknown. TCRdb fed the reads into MiXCR, producing one record per CDR3 protein. The sample shows 650,000 to 850,000 distinct CDR3 sequences, just under 30% of them seen only once. The specimen was cultured CD8+ T cells from PBMCs, collected from culture after CMV antigen stimulation. The receptors were gathered from a human donor in good health (CMV status not recorded). Some clones in this sample may be carry-over from other donors' samples.

This clonotype has just a few counts. The genes are TRBV10-3 and TRBJ1-1, with 7 bases fitting TRBD1. The CDR3 runs 13 residues. Germline V gene sequence: CDR1 ENHRY, CDR2 SYGVKD. The V gene end was trimmed by 6 bases and the J gene end by 1 base; junction bases not matched to a gene: 2. CDR3 sequence reads: CAIRDRRNTEAFF. The CDR3 nucleotides are TGTGCCATCAGGGACAGGCGGAACACTGAAGCTTTCTTT.

J is TRBJ2-2 and V is TRBV15; possible D gene TRBD1, 7 bases. The germline V gene has CDR1 LNHNV and CDR2 YYDKDF (reference sequence). V was pared by 1 base and J by 12 bases, with 27 bases between. The CDR3 length is 18 residues. CDR3: CATSRGDRLGDGGQKLFF. CDR3 nucleotide sequence: TGTGCCACCAGCAGAGGGGACCGGTTGGGGGACGGGGGACAGAAGCTGTTTTTT.

This clonotype was found many times. The rearrangement joins TRBV28 to TRBJ1-5; D is unresolved. Looked up from germline, CDR1 is MDHEN and CDR2 is SYDVKM. This CDR3 spans 12 amino acids. Trimming cost V 5 bases and J 6 bases, with 8 bases left between them. The CDR3 DNA is TGTGCCAGCAGTGTCGTAGGTCAGCCCCAGCATTTT. Translating it yields CASSVVGQPQHF.

The rearrangement links TRBV6-5 to TRBJ1-1; 10 positions match TRBD1. The germline V gene encodes CDR1 MNHEY and CDR2 SVGAGI. The CDR3 has 17 residues. Trimming took 4 bases from V and 4 from J; bases not matched to a gene: 12. CDR3 coding DNA: TGTGCCAGCAGTTCATTAGGGACAGGGGTTTTCGGCACTGAAGCTTTCTTT. It yields the protein CASSSLGTGVFGTEAFF.

This clonotype was seen at least ten times. V and J are TRBV7-2 and TRBJ2-3; 7 bases are shared with TRBD2. V lost 5 bases and J lost 3; bases outside the gene matches: 8. The germline CDR1 and CDR2 sequences are SGHTA and FQGNSA. This CDR3 has 15 amino acids. This CDR3 is CASSQTGLPTDTQYF. In DNA, the CDR3 is TGTGCCAGCAGCCAAACGGGACTACCTACAGATACGCAGTATTTT.

This clonotype was observed at least ten times. The CDR3 here is CASSRGGQLSEQYF. The CDR3 DNA reads as TGCGCCAGCAGTCGAGGGGGGCAACTTTCCGAGCAGTACTTC. This chain uses TRBV5-1 with TRBJ2-7; D might be TRBD1 or TRBD2, each matching 6 bases. The CDR3 is 14 residues long. The V end lost 5 bases, the J end lost 6 bases, and 18 bases lay between the germline ends. Germline loops: CDR1 SGHRS, CDR2 YFSETQ.

The rearrangement links TRBV27 to TRBJ2-7; D may be TRBD1 (6 bases). Germline CDR1 MNHEY, CDR2 SMNVEV (reference sequence). Trimming took off 6 bases at V and 6 bases at J, with 21 bases between the two ends. This CDR3 contains 15 residues. The CDR3: CASSPYEGVLGEQYF. Here the CDR3 DNA reads TGTGCCAGCAGCCCTTACGAGGGGGTCCTTGGCGAGCAGTACTTC.

The chain has TRBV4-1 and TRBJ1-2; D not certain. The CDR3 runs 14 residues. V was pared by 1 base and J by 0 bases, with 6 bases between. From germline, CDR1 is MGHRA and CDR2 YSYEKL. For the CDR3, the DNA is TGCGCCAGCAGCCAAGTAGGAACTAACTATGGCTACACCTTC. This encodes CASSQVGTNYGYTF.

The chain is built from TRBV19 and TRBJ1-1; unclear D gene. The CDR3 runs to 13 residues. CDR1 LNHDA and CDR2 SQIVND come from the germline V gene (reference sequence). Between the trimmed V and J ends, which lost 3 bases and 1 base, there was a span of 6 bases. CDR3 coding DNA: TGTGCCAGTAGTATCATCGAGAACACTGAAGCTTTCTTT. Translation: CASSIIENTEAFF.

J is TRBJ2-1 and V is TRBV25-1; D possibly corresponds to TRBD2 (6 bases). Germline V gene lookup returns CDR1 MGHDK and CDR2 SYGVNS. The CDR3 consists of 15 residues. V lost 5 bases to trimming and J lost 9 bases, with 20 bases between them. The CDR3 sequence: CASSIRSGGKVEQFF. The CDR3 nucleotides are TGTGCCAGCAGTATAAGAAGCGGAGGGAAGGTTGAGCAGTTCTTC.

This rearrangement joins TRBV7-8 to TRBJ2-1; 10 nucleotides line up with TRBD2. This CDR3 is 16 amino acids long. V shed 7 bases, J shed 3 bases, and the junction held 9 bases outside the gene matches. Looked up from germline, CDR1 is SGHVS and CDR2 is FQNEAQ. CDR3 sequence reads: CASIPQASGGYNEQFF. In DNA form, the CDR3 reads TGTGCCAGCATCCCGCAGGCTAGCGGGGGCTACAATGAGCAGTTCTTC. Based on the CDR3 plus reference TRBV7-8 and TRBJ2-1, the full variable domain is GAGVSQSPRYKVAKRGQDVALRCDPISGHVSLFWYQQALGQGPEFLTYFQNEAQLDKSGLPSDRFFAERPEGSVSTLKIQRTQQEDSAVYLCASIPQASGGYNEQFFGPGTRLTVL.

The V and J genes are TRBV6-2 or TRBV6-3 and TRBJ1-1; D perhaps matches TRBD1 (6 bases). CDR1 MNHEY and CDR2 SVGEGT come from the germline V gene. This CDR3 spans 14 amino acids. Trimming left V 2 bases short and J 4 bases short, with 11 bases between. Here the CDR3 reads CASSYGGPLTEAFF. The CDR3 nucleotides read TGTGCCAGCAGTTACGGGGGCCCCCTCACTGAAGCTTTCTTT.

This chain links TRBV10-3 with TRBJ2-6, with 7 positions matching TRBD1. V lost 6 bases to trimming and J lost 0 bases; unmatched junction nucleotides: 5. CDR3 size: 16 residues. CDR1 and CDR2 (germline): ENHRY, SYGVKD. The CDR3 loop is CAIRTGISSGANVLTF. The CDR3 bases are TGTGCCATCAGGACAGGGATTAGCTCTGGGGCCAACGTCCTGACTTTC.

This clonotype turned up a few times. The chain recombines TRBV19 with TRBJ1-1, with a weak D call TRBD1 (5 bases). CDR1 and CDR2 from the germline V gene are LNHDA and SQIVND (reference sequence). Trimming shortened V by 9 bases and J by 5 bases, and 16 bases separated the two germline ends. The CDR3 contains 13 residues. DNA for the CDR3: TGTGCCAGCATCGCGACGGGGCTGACTGAAGCTTTCTTT. This encodes CASIATGLTEAFF.

The V and J genes are TRBV5-5 and TRBJ2-1, with D possibly being TRBD1 (6 bases). V lost 4 bases to trimming and J lost 3 bases, with 14 bases between them. The CDR3 extends over 15 amino acids. Germline CDR1 SGHKS, CDR2 YYEKEE (reference sequence). CDR3 protein: CASSPGQFLYNEQFF. In DNA form, the CDR3 reads TGTGCCAGCAGCCCTGGACAGTTCCTCTACAATGAGCAGTTCTTC.

The chain uses TRBV6-1 and TRBJ2-7, with a tentative D call TRBD1 (6 bases). CDR1 MNHNS and CDR2 SASEGT come from the germline V gene. The CDR3 contains 15 residues. V was trimmed by 3 bases and J by 3 bases, leaving 15 bases between them. CDR3 loop: CASSEGAPTIYEQYV. CDR3 nucleotide sequence: TGTGCCAGCAGTGAGGGGGCCCCCACCATCTACGAGCAGTACGTC.

This chain links TRBV7-8 with TRBJ1-1; tentatively, D is TRBD1 (5 bases). This CDR3 comprises 15 residues. Germline CDR1 is SGHVS and CDR2 is FQNEAQ. Trimming stripped 2 bases from V and 3 bases from J, with 13 bases between. The DNA of the CDR3 is TGTGCCAGCAGCTTAAGACAGCCCTTTTACACTGAAGCTTTCTTT. Protein sequence: CASSLRQPFYTEAFF.

This clonotype was seen a few times. The V call is TRBV7-6, the J call TRBJ1-3; tentatively, D is TRBD1 (5 bases). Looked up from germline, CDR1 is SGHVS and CDR2 is FNYEAQ. The CDR3 has 14 residues. Deletions cut 6 bases from V and 4 bases from J, with 13 bases between. CDR3 in amino acids: CASSHDRSGNTIYF. As DNA, the CDR3 is TGTGCCAGCAGTCACGACAGAAGCGGAAACACCATATATTTT.

Only a few counts were recorded for this clonotype. The gene calls are TRBV4-1 and TRBJ1-1; D might be TRBD1 (5 bases). The CDR3 consists of 14 residues. The V end lost 3 bases, the J end lost 5 bases, and 13 bases lay between the germline ends. Germline V gene sequence: CDR1 MGHRA, CDR2 YSYEKL. CDR3 nucleotide sequence: TGCGCCAGCAGCCACGCGGGGCGAGGGACTGAAGCTTTCTTT. Its translation: CASSHAGRGTEAFF.

There are a few counts of this clonotype. The genes are TRBV27 and TRBJ1-1; TRBD1 aligns across 7 bases. V was clipped by 8 bases and J by 5 bases; unmatched bases: 11. This CDR3 spans 14 amino acids. CDR1 is MNHEY, CDR2 SMNVEV, per germline (reference sequence). Here the CDR3 DNA reads TGTGCCAGCTCCTCGACAGGGCCGGGTACTGAAGCTTTCTTT. This translates into CASSSTGPGTEAFF.

The rearrangement uses TRBV14 and TRBJ1-1; TRBD1 might be the D (6 bases). The CDR3 has 17 amino acids. Between the trimmed V and J ends, which lost 4 bases and 2 bases, there was a span of 20 bases. CDR1 SGHDN and CDR2 FVKESK come from the germline V gene. The CDR3 spells CASSPTPTGSRNTEAFF. The CDR3, as DNA: TGTGCCAGCAGCCCGACTCCCACAGGGTCTAGAAACACTGAAGCTTTCTTT.

This clonotype was found a few times. The rearrangement uses TRBV10-3 and TRBJ2-7, with TRBD1 identical over 7 bases. The germline CDR1 and CDR2 sequences are ENHRY and SYGVKD. The CDR3 has 14 residues. Unmatched junction bases numbered 5, after V lost 6 bases and J lost 0 bases. The CDR3 DNA sequence: TGTGCCATCAGCCAGACAGGGAACTCCTACGAGCAGTACGTC. This translates into CAISQTGNSYEQYV.

This chain connects TRBV20-1 to TRBJ2-5; D perhaps matches TRBD1 (5 bases). The CDR3 spans 14 residues. Looked up from germline, CDR1 is DFQATT and CDR2 is SNEGSKA (reference sequence). V was trimmed by 6 bases and J by 2 bases, leaving 16 bases between them. The CDR3, as DNA: TGCAGTGCCTCGACCCCCAGGGAACAAGAGACCCAGTACTTC. Residues: CSASTPREQETQYF.